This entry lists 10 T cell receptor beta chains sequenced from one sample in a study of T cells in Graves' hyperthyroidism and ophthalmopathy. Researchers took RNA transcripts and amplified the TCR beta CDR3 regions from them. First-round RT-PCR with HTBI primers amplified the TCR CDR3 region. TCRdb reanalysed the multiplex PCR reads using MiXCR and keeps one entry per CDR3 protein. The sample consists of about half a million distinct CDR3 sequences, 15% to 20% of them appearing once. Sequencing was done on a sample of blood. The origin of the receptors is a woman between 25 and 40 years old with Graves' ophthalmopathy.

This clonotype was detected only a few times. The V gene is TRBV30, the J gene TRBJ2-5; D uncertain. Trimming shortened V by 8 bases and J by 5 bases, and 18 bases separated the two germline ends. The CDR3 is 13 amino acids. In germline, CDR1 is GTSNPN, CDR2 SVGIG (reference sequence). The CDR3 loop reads CALDLVTGETQYF. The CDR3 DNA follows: TGTGCCCTGGACCTCGTAACTGGCGAGACCCAGTACTTC. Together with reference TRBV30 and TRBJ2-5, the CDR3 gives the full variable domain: SQTIHQWPATLVQPVGSPLSLECTVEGTSNPNLYWYRQAAGRGLQLLFYSVGIGQISSEVPQNLSASRPQDRQFILSSKKLLLSDSGFYLCALDLVTGETQYFGPGTRLLVL.

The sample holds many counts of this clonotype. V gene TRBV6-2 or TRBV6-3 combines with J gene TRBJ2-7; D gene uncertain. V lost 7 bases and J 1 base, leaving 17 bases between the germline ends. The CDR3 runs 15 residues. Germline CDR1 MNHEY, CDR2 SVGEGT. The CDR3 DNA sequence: TGTGCCAGCACGACTCGGGTTACTTGGTCCTACGAGCAGTACTTC. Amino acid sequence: CASTTRVTWSYEQYF.

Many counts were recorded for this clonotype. DNA for the CDR3: TGCAGTGCTAGTTTGGGGAGTCCTGAAGCTTTCTTT. This encodes CSASLGSPEAFF. This chain uses TRBV20-1 with TRBJ1-1; D is ambiguous. Trimming stripped 3 bases from V and 6 bases from J, with 11 bases between. The CDR3 spans 12 residues. Germline-derived CDR1 and CDR2 are DFQATT and SNEGSKA (reference sequence).

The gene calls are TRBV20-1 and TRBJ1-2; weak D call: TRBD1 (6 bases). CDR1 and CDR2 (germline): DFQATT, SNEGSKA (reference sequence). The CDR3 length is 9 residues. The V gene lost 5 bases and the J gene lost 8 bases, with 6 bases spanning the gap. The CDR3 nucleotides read TGCAGTGCTGACAGGGGCTACACCTTC. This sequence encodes CSADRGYTF.

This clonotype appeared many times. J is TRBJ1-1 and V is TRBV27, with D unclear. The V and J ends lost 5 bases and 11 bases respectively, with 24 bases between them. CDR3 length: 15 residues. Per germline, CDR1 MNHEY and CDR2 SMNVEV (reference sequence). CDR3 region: CASSPTPDLYPQAFF. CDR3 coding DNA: TGTGCCAGCAGTCCGACACCCGACCTCTACCCACAGGCTTTCTTT.

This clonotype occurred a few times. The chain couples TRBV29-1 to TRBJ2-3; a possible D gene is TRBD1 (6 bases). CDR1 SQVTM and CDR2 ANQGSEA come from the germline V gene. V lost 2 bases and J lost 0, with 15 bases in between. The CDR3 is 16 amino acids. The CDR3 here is CSVEFQGTDSTDTQYF. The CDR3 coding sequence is TGCAGCGTTGAATTCCAGGGGACGGATAGCACAGATACGCAGTATTTT.

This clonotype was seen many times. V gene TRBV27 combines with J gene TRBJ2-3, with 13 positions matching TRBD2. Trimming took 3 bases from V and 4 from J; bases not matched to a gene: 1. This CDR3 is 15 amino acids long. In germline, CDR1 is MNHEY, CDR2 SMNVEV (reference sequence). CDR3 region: CASSLTSGGSDTQYF. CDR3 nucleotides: TGTGCCAGCAGTTTGACTAGCGGGGGGTCAGATACGCAGTATTTT.

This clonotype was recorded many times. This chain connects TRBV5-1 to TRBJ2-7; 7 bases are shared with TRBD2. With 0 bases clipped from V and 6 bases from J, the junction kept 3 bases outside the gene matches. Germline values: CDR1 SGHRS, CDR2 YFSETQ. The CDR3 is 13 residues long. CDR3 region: CASSLGGSPEQYF. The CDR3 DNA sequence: TGCGCCAGCAGCTTGGGCGGGAGTCCCGAGCAGTACTTC.

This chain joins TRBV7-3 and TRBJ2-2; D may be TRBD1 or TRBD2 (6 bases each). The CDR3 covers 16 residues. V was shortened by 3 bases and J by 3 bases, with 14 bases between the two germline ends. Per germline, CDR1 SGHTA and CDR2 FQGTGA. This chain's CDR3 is CASSFNRVADTGELFF. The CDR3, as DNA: TGTGCCAGCAGCTTCAACAGGGTAGCGGACACCGGGGAGCTGTTTTTT.

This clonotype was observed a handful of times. The CDR3 sequence: CAISESNTGELFF. For the CDR3, the DNA is TGTGCCATCAGTGAATCGAACACCGGGGAGCTGTTTTTT. The V gene is TRBV10-3, the J gene TRBJ2-2; D unresolved. The CDR3 is made up of 13 amino acids. The V end lost 3 bases, the J end lost 0 bases, and 2 bases lay between the germline ends. CDR1 ENHRY and CDR2 SYGVKD come from the germline V gene.